Below are 13 T cell receptor beta chains sequenced from a single sample in a study of cytomegalovirus exposure and HLA in healthy donors. This PCR relied on a set of 60 Vbeta primers and 13 Jbeta primers. Generated by immunoSEQ multiplex PCR, the TCRdb table keeps only in-frame clones and is missing some. The sample records just over 150,000 clones, about 80% being singletons. The sequenced sample was PBMCs. The receptors originated from a woman in her fifties or sixties in good health and CMV-seropositive.

This chain links TRBV28 with TRBJ2-1, with TRBD1 matching over 7 bases. Looked up from germline, CDR1 is MDHEN and CDR2 is SYDVKM. Losses at the gene ends were 6 bases for V and 7 bases for J; bases not matched to a gene: 18. The CDR3 consists of 17 residues. Here the CDR3 reads CASSFLHFRDRTNEQFF. For the CDR3, the DNA is TGTGCCAGCAGCTTCCTACACTTCCGGGACAGAACAAATGAGCAGTTCTTC.

The chain has TRBV9 and TRBJ2-5; a weak D match, TRBD1 (5 bases). The CDR3 is 16 amino acids. The germline V and J ends were trimmed by 3 bases and 5 bases, with 20 bases remaining between them. Germline lookup yields CDR1 SGDLS and CDR2 YYNGEE. The DNA of the CDR3 is TGTGCCAGCAGCGCTTCAGGGTCTCTGGGTAGGGAGACCCAGTACTTC. Translated, it gives CASSASGSLGRETQYF.

The chain recombines TRBV2 with TRBJ2-7; 9 nucleotides agree with TRBD2. The germline V gene has CDR1 SNHLY and CDR2 FYNNEI. The V segment lost 6 bases and the J segment 5 bases; nucleotides outside the gene matches: 5. This CDR3 spans 13 amino acids. The CDR3 nucleotides are TGTGCCAGCAGCATCGGACTAGCGAACGAGCAGTACTTC. This sequence encodes CASSIGLANEQYF.

This chain connects TRBV5-8 to TRBJ2-5; D may be TRBD1 (6 bases). CDR1 is SGHTS, CDR2 YDEGEE, per germline. V shed 0 bases and J shed 0 bases, with 9 bases lying between them. The CDR3 covers 15 residues. The CDR3 is CASSLEAGDQETQYF. CDR3 nucleotides: TGTGCCAGCAGCTTGGAGGCAGGGGACCAAGAGACCCAGTACTTC.

V is TRBV7-2 and J is TRBJ2-7, with D unclear. V was clipped by 5 bases and J by 3 bases, with 8 bases between them. CDR1 and CDR2 (germline): SGHTA, FQGNSA. The CDR3 is made up of 12 amino acids. CDR3 sequence (DNA): TGTGCCAGCAGCCCCCCACACTACGAGCAGTACTTC. It yields the protein CASSPPHYEQYF.

The rearrangement links TRBV10-3 to TRBJ2-7, with TRBD2 matching 14 bases. Losses at the gene ends were 4 bases for V and 3 bases for J; bases not matched to a gene: 5. The length of the CDR3 is 16 residues. The germline CDR1 and CDR2 sequences are ENHRY and SYGVKD. The CDR3 DNA sequence: TGTGCCATCAGTGGGGCGGGGACTAGCGGGAGCTACGAGCAGTACTTC. As protein: CAISGAGTSGSYEQYF.

This clone was seen only a few times. The chain recombines TRBV11-2 with TRBJ1-1; 7 nucleotides align to TRBD1. Germline lookup yields CDR1 SGHAT and CDR2 FQNNGV. V lost 0 bases and J lost 7; bases outside the gene matches: 5. The length of the CDR3 is 14 residues. CDR3 sequence reads: CASSLDGTDYEAFF. The CDR3 DNA reads TGTGCCAGCAGCTTAGATGGGACAGATTATGAAGCTTTCTTT.

There are a few counts of this clone. The chain couples TRBV6-1 to TRBJ1-5, with D tentatively TRBD1 (5 bases). The CDR3 has 12 amino acids. CDR1 and CDR2 (germline): MNHNS, SASEGT. The V end was cut by 10 bases, the J end by 3 bases, with 10 bases between. The CDR3: CAISTDNQPQHF. The DNA of the CDR3 is TGTGCCATTTCGACAGACAATCAGCCCCAGCATTTT.

V is TRBV28 and J is TRBJ1-4, with TRBD1 identical over 7 bases. The CDR3 loop spans 15 amino acids. V shed 2 bases and J 8 bases; nucleotides not matched to a gene: 8. The germline V gene has CDR1 MDHEN and CDR2 SYDVKM. CDR3 loop: CASSLVDREEEKLFF. CDR3 DNA sequence: TGTGCCAGCAGTTTAGTCGACAGGGAGGAAGAAAAACTGTTTTTT.

The chain has TRBV20-1 and TRBJ2-1; 9 bases line up with TRBD1. CDR1 DFQATT and CDR2 SNEGSKA come from the germline V gene (reference sequence). The CDR3 is made up of 11 amino acids. The V segment lost 8 bases and the J segment 6 bases; nucleotides outside the gene matches: 2. The CDR3 DNA is TGCAGTCCGACAGGGGGCAATGAGCAGTTCTTC. Encoded protein: CSPTGGNEQFF.

The genes are TRBV5-4 and TRBJ2-7; D might be TRBD1 (8 bases). This CDR3 comprises 14 residues. Per the germline V gene, CDR1 is SGHNT and CDR2 is YYREEE (reference sequence). Trimming removed 3 bases from V and 4 bases from J, with 14 bases in between. In DNA, the CDR3 is TGTGCCAGCAGCTCAGACAGGGGAGGGTACGAGCAGTACTTC. As protein: CASSSDRGGYEQYF.

The chain recombines TRBV6-5 with TRBJ1-5; weak D call: TRBD1 (6 bases). The CDR3 loop spans 16 amino acids. V was trimmed by 4 bases and J by 1 base, leaving 14 bases between them. CDR1 MNHEY and CDR2 SVGAGI come from the germline V gene. As DNA, the CDR3 is TGTGCCAGCAGTTCTCTACAGGGAAGGAGCAATCAGCCCCAGCATTTT. Translation gives CASSSLQGRSNQPQHF.

CDR3 sequence: CASSPLAGSVSDTQYF. The CDR3 DNA sequence: TGTGCCAGCAGCCCCCTAGCGGGGAGCGTTTCAGATACGCAGTATTTT. The V and J genes are TRBV7-6 and TRBJ2-3; 9 nucleotides line up with TRBD2. Trimming took 5 bases from V and 4 from J; bases not matched to a gene: 10. Germline lookup yields CDR1 SGHVS and CDR2 FNYEAQ. CDR3 size: 16 residues.